These 22 T cell receptor beta chains were all obtained from the same sample, sequenced in a study of CD8 T cells in Susac syndrome. cDNA came from roughly 0.47 to 1 ug RNA primed by random hexamers. TCRdb re-derived calls from the immunoSEQ multiplex PCR reads in MiXCR, one entry per CDR3 protein. The repertoire holds about 160,000 distinct CDR3 sequences, with approximately 94% as singletons. Sequencing was done on a sample of CD4+ T cells from PBMCs. Receptor source: a human donor with multiple sclerosis.

This CDR3 reads CASSLGIAWMNTEAFF. Here the CDR3 DNA reads TGTGCCAGCAGCTTGGGAATCGCGTGGATGAACACTGAAGCTTTCTTT. The chain couples TRBV7-8 to TRBJ1-1; no clear D. V gave up 3 bases and J gave up 0 bases, with 14 bases separating them. The CDR3 consists of 16 residues. Per germline, CDR1 SGHVS and CDR2 FQNEAQ.

This clonotype was observed a single time. This chain connects TRBV20-1 to TRBJ1-1; D perhaps matches TRBD1 (6 bases). V gave up 5 bases and J gave up 4 bases, with 8 bases separating them. The CDR3 runs 11 residues. CDR1 DFQATT and CDR2 SNEGSKA come from the germline V gene (reference sequence). DNA of the CDR3: TGCAGTGCTCTAGGGGGCACTGAAGCTTTCTTT. Encoded protein: CSALGGTEAFF.

The CDR3 region is CASSPDLKETQYF. As DNA, the CDR3 is TGTGCCAGCTCACCAGACCTCAAGGAGACCCAGTACTTC. This chain links TRBV18 with TRBJ2-5, with no clear D. Germline CDR1 KGHSH, CDR2 LQKENI. Trimming removed 2 bases from V and 5 bases from J, with 9 bases in between. This CDR3 is built from 13 residues. Filled out from reference TRBV18 and TRBJ2-5, the complete variable domain reads NAGVMQNPRHLVRRRGQEARLRCSPMKGHSHVYWYRQLPEEGLKFMVYLQKENIIDESGMPKERFSAEFPKEGPSILRIQQVVRGDSAAYFCASSPDLKETQYFGPGTRLLVL.

V is TRBV20-1 and J is TRBJ2-7, with TRBD2 matching over 13 bases. Germline V lookup: CDR1 DFQATT, CDR2 SNEGSKA (reference sequence). The CDR3 totals 16 residues. Trimming took 6 bases from V and 0 from J; bases not matched to a gene: 8. CDR3 in amino acids: CSATGTSGASSYEQYF. As DNA, the CDR3 is TGCAGTGCAACCGGGACTAGCGGGGCCAGCTCCTACGAGCAGTACTTC.

This chain links TRBV20-1 with TRBJ2-5; 9 bases agree with TRBD1. The trim removed 5 bases at V and 4 bases at J, leaving 5 bases unmatched. Germline V lookup: CDR1 DFQATT, CDR2 SNEGSKA (reference sequence). The CDR3 is 13 residues long. CDR3 bases: TGCAGTGCTCGGACAGGGGCCCGAGAGACCCAGTACTTC. Its translation is CSARTGARETQYF.

The chain joins TRBV5-6 to TRBJ2-5; D remains unclear. Germline lookup yields CDR1 SGHDT and CDR2 YYEEEE. Trimming stripped 3 bases from V and 5 bases from J, with 8 bases between. This CDR3 has 12 residues. The CDR3 reads CASSSAGETQYF. The DNA of the CDR3 is TGTGCCAGCAGCTCGGCTGGGGAGACCCAGTACTTC.

This chain's CDR3 is CASSPGRLGITDTQYF. The CDR3, as DNA: TGTGCCAGCTCACCGGGTCGATTAGGGATCACAGATACGCAGTATTTT. The chain carries TRBV18 and TRBJ2-3; no clear D gene. CDR3 length equals 16 residues. CDR1 KGHSH and CDR2 LQKENI come from the germline V gene. V was pared by 3 bases and J by 2 bases, with 15 bases between.

The V call is TRBV20-1, the J call TRBJ2-1; 12 bases align to TRBD2. Trimming cost V 7 bases and J 6 bases; bases outside gene matches: 7. Germline loops: CDR1 DFQATT, CDR2 SNEGSKA (reference sequence). The CDR3 runs to 14 residues. The CDR3 sequence: CSGTGLAGLNEQFF. The CDR3 DNA sequence: TGCAGTGGGACGGGACTAGCGGGCCTCAATGAGCAGTTCTTC.

The V gene is TRBV20-1, the J gene TRBJ2-3, with 9 bases fitting TRBD2. CDR3 size: 14 residues. V was clipped by 5 bases and J by 3 bases; unmatched bases: 6. The germline CDR1 and CDR2 sequences are DFQATT and SNEGSKA (reference sequence). The CDR3 sequence: CSAPLSGRTDTQYF. The CDR3 DNA is TGCAGTGCTCCCCTCAGCGGGAGGACAGATACGCAGTATTTT.

The rearrangement joins TRBV10-3 to TRBJ2-5; 12 bases align to TRBD2. Germline V CDR1 and CDR2: ENHRY, SYGVKD. V was clipped by 6 bases and J by 3 bases; unmatched bases: 2. The CDR3 spans 14 residues. In nucleotides, the CDR3 is TGTGCCATCAGCGCTAGCGGGAGGGAAGAGACCCAGTACTTC. The encoded protein is CAISASGREETQYF.

The chain carries TRBV3-1 and TRBJ1-2; the D is unclear. Trimming removed 0 bases from V and 1 base from J, with 9 bases in between. Germline loops: CDR1 LGHDT, CDR2 YNNKEL (reference sequence). This CDR3 has 15 residues. CDR3 amino acids: CASSQDLGFNYGYTF. The CDR3 coding sequence is TGTGCCAGCAGCCAAGATCTTGGATTTAACTATGGCTACACCTTC.

The chain carries TRBV29-1 and TRBJ2-4; the D gene is possibly TRBD1 (6 bases). Deletions cut 4 bases from V and 0 bases from J, with 19 bases between. CDR1 and CDR2 from the germline V gene are SQVTM and ANQGSEA. CDR3 length: 17 residues. CDR3 sequence: CSVVPGDTIIAKNIQYF. For the CDR3, the DNA is TGCAGCGTTGTTCCAGGGGATACTATTATAGCCAAAAACATTCAGTACTTC. Variable domain in full (rest from reference TRBV29-1 and TRBJ2-4): SAVISQKPSRDICQRGTSLTIQCQVDSQVTMMFWYRQQPGQSLTLIATANQGSEATYESGFVIDKFPISRPNLTFSTLTVSNMSPEDSSIYLCSVVPGDTIIAKNIQYFGAGTRLSVL.

This rearrangement joins TRBV6-6 to TRBJ2-7, with D hard to call. CDR3 length: 12 amino acids. Between the trimmed V and J ends, which lost 5 bases and 6 bases, there was a span of 11 bases. Per germline, CDR1 MNHNY and CDR2 SVGAGI (reference sequence). This CDR3 reads CASSPQSGEQYF. The CDR3 nucleotides read TGTGCCAGCAGTCCACAGTCAGGCGAGCAGTACTTC.

V is TRBV25-1 and J is TRBJ1-1; no firm D call. Germline CDR1 MGHDK, CDR2 SYGVNS. The CDR3 extends over 14 amino acids. V was clipped by 5 bases and J by 11 bases, with 21 bases between them. The CDR3 region is CASSPPGRHGWAFF. Here the CDR3 DNA reads TGTGCCAGCAGTCCACCGGGAAGGCATGGGTGGGCTTTCTTT.

The CDR3 loop is CASSGRTGYIQYF. The CDR3 DNA follows: TGTGCCAGCAGTGGCAGGACAGGGTATATTCAGTACTTC. The chain combines TRBV2 with TRBJ2-4; the match to TRBD1 covers 8 bases. V lost 4 bases and J lost 10; bases outside the gene matches: 6. CDR1 SNHLY and CDR2 FYNNEI come from the germline V gene. The CDR3 covers 13 residues.

V and J are TRBV15 and TRBJ2-1; 7 positions agree with TRBD2. CDR3 length: 17 amino acids. Germline V gives CDR1 LNHNV, CDR2 YYDKDF (reference sequence). V lost 0 bases, J lost 3 bases, and 8 bases stayed unmatched. CDR3 nucleotide sequence: TGTGCCACCAGCAGAGAGGGGAGGGAGTGGGGCTACAATGAGCAGTTCTTC. It is translated as CATSREGREWGYNEQFF.

The genes are TRBV24-1 and TRBJ2-2, with no clear D. With 7 bases removed from V and 1 base from J, the gap between germline ends came to 9 bases. The length of the CDR3 is 14 residues. The germline V gene has CDR1 KGHDR and CDR2 SFDVKD. CDR3 DNA sequence: TGTGCCACCAGCGTCCGAGGGAACACCGGGGAGCTGTTTTTT. It specifies CATSVRGNTGELFF.

V is TRBV30 and J is TRBJ1-2; D is uncertain. The germline V gene encodes CDR1 GTSNPN and CDR2 SVGIG (reference sequence). Trimming left V 2 bases short and J 4 bases short, with 8 bases between. This CDR3 contains 12 residues. CDR3 region: CAWSIGGYGYTF. The CDR3 nucleotides are TGTGCCTGGAGTATCGGCGGCTATGGCTACACCTTC.

The chain joins TRBV12-3 or TRBV12-4 to TRBJ2-5; 9 bases are a match to TRBD2. The CDR3 consists of 14 residues. V trimming: 6 bases; J trimming: 3 bases; junction bases outside the gene matches: 5. CDR3 sequence (DNA): TGTGCCAGCAGCAATGTAGCGGGAGAAGAGACCCAGTACTTC. Its protein is CASSNVAGEETQYF.

The rearrangement links TRBV20-1 to TRBJ1-1; perhaps TRBD1 as D (5 bases). This CDR3 is 15 amino acids long. In germline, CDR1 is DFQATT, CDR2 SNEGSKA (reference sequence). The V end was cut by 0 bases, the J end by 4 bases, with 15 bases between. The CDR3: CSARDRRGWTTEAFF. The CDR3 region has the DNA TGCAGTGCTAGAGATAGGCGGGGCTGGACCACTGAAGCTTTCTTT.

The chain joins TRBV25-1 to TRBJ1-6; D call uncertain. Germline V lookup: CDR1 MGHDK, CDR2 SYGVNS. V was clipped by 0 bases and J by 10 bases, with 4 bases between them. The CDR3 extends over 12 amino acids. CDR3 DNA sequence: TGTGCCAGCAGTGAATACATGTCACCCCTCCACTTT. Encoded protein: CASSEYMSPLHF. Drawing the rest from reference TRBV25-1 and TRBJ1-6, the complete variable domain is EADIYQTPRYLVIGTGKKITLECSQTMGHDKMYWYQQDPGMELHLIHYSYGVNSTEKGDLSSESTVSRIRTEHFPLTLESARPSHTSQYLCASSEYMSPLHFGNGTRLTVT.

This chain joins TRBV3-1 and TRBJ1-1; TRBD1 is a possible D gene (6 bases). The CDR3 runs to 14 residues. Germline V CDR1 and CDR2: LGHDT, YNNKEL (reference sequence). The V end was cut by 6 bases, the J end by 6 bases, with 17 bases between. The CDR3 here is CASRDSGGRSEAFF. The CDR3 DNA reads TGTGCCAGCAGGGATTCGGGGGGCCGCTCTGAAGCTTTCTTT. Complete variable domain (other parts from reference TRBV3-1 and TRBJ1-1): DTAVSQTPKYLVTQMGNDKSIKCEQNLGHDTMYWYKQDSKKFLKIMFSYNNKELIINETVPNRFSPKSPDKAHLNLHINSLELGDSAVYFCASRDSGGRSEAFFGQGTRLTVV.